This TCR beta chain was identified in a study of CD8+CD57+ T cells in acquired aplastic anemia. Study information: On average, sorted CD4+ and CD8+ cells gave roughly 3 ug of DNA. On average, healthy donors gave 9 million to 11 million reads for CD4+ cells.

Using genomic DNA as the template, TCR beta VDJ and CDR3 profiling was carried out. MiXCR, run by TCRdb on the reads, gives a single entry per CDR3 protein. The sample records a few hundred thousand distinct CDR3 sequences, 34% being singletons. The CDR3 runs to 16 residues. V was clipped by 5 bases and J by 3 bases, with 17 bases between them. Germline V gene sequence: CDR1 MNHEY, CDR2 SVGEGT. There are a few counts of this clonotype. The rearrangement uses TRBV6-2 or TRBV6-3 and TRBJ1-5; D is possibly TRBD1 (5 bases). Material: sorted CD4+, CD8+, or CD8+CD57+ T cells (not recorded which) from PBMCs. The receptor was isolated from a human donor in good health, serving as a control. CDR3 DNA: TGTGCCAGCAGTACCCCCGCAGGGAGAGTCAATCAGCCCCAGCATTTT. This translates into CASSTPAGRVNQPQHF.